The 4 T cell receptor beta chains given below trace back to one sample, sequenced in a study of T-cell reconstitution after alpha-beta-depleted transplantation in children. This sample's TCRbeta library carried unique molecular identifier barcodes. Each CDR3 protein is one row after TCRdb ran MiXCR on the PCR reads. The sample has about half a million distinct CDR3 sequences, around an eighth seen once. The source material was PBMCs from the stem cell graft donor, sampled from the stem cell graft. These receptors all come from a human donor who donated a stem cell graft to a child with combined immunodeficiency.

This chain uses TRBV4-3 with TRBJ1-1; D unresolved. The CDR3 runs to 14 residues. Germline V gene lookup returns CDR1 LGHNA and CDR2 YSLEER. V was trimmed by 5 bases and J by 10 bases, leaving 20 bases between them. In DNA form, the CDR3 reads TGCGCCAGCAGCGGTGGAATGAGACCGAAGGTAGCTTTCTTT. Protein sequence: CASSGGMRPKVAFF.

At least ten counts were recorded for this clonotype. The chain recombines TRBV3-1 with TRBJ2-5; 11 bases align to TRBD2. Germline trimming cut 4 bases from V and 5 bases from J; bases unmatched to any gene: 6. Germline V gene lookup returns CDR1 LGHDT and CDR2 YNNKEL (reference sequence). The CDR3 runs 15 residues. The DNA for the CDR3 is TGTGCCAGCAGCCTTCCTAGCGGGAGGAGGGAGACCCAGTACTTC. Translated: CASSLPSGRRETQYF.

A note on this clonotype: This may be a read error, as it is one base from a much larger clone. The CDR3, as DNA: TGTGTCAGCAGCACCATTACAGGGACCGAGCAGTACTTC. Protein product: CVSSTITGTEQYF. This chain links TRBV12-3 or TRBV12-4 with TRBJ2-7, with D possibly TRBD1 on 6 matching bases. The CDR3 is 13 amino acids.

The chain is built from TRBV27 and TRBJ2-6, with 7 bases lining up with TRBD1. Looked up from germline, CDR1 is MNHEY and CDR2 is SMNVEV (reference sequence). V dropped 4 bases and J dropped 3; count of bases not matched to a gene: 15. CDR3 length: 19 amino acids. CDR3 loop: CASSSTTGTSLFGANVLTF. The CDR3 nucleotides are TGTGCCAGCAGTTCTACGACAGGGACCTCGCTATTTGGGGCCAACGTCCTGACTTTC.